The 15 T cell receptor beta chains below come from one sample, sequenced in a study of T cell repertoires in cytomegalovirus infection. Their specific antigens are unknown. TCRdb independently ran MiXCR on the reads; one entry per CDR3 protein. Among around 340,000 distinct CDR3 sequences listed, about 29% were seen once. The sample consisted of cultured PBMCs, taken from culture after CMV antigen stimulation. All receptors derive from a human donor in good health (CMV status not recorded). Some clones in this sample may be carry-over from other donors' samples.

The V call is TRBV7-2, the J call TRBJ1-1; D may be TRBD1 (6 bases). Germline loops: CDR1 SGHTA, CDR2 FQGNSA. The CDR3 has 12 amino acids. V dropped 5 bases and J dropped 6 bases, with 10 bases sitting between them. The CDR3 coding sequence is TGTGCCAGCAGCGCAGGACAGCCTGAAGCTTTCTTT. Amino acids: CASSAGQPEAFF.

This clonotype was counted a few times. The V call is TRBV10-3, the J call TRBJ2-3; 9 nucleotides match TRBD2. Trimming removed 7 bases from V and 4 bases from J; junction bases left unmatched: 9. The CDR3 runs to 15 residues. Germline V gene data show CDR1 as ENHRY and CDR2 as SYGVKD. For the CDR3, the DNA is TGTGCCATCACCCGGGGTAGCGGGAGCTCAGATACGCAGTATTTT. Amino acids: CAITRGSGSSDTQYF.

The chain joins TRBV4-1 to TRBJ2-1, with unresolved D. Trimming took off 3 bases at V and 6 bases at J, with 12 bases between the two ends. The CDR3 length is 14 residues. CDR1 and CDR2 from the germline V gene are MGHRA and YSYEKL. CDR3 DNA: TGCGCCAGCAGCCACCTGGTCCCGAGCAATGAGCAGTTCTTC. As protein: CASSHLVPSNEQFF.

The table lists this clonotype with a few counts. The chain carries TRBV19 and TRBJ1-2; D might be TRBD1 (6 bases). The length of the CDR3 is 15 residues. Germline V CDR1 and CDR2: LNHDA, SQIVND (reference sequence). Trimming removed 7 bases from V and 1 base from J, with 16 bases in between. CDR3 nucleotide sequence: TGTGCCAGTACCCAAGGGGACACCGGTAACTATGGCTACACCTTC. As protein: CASTQGDTGNYGYTF.

V and J are TRBV12-3 or TRBV12-4 and TRBJ2-2; D unclear. The V end lost 1 base, the J end lost 1 base, and 7 bases lay between the germline ends. The CDR3 is 15 residues long. CDR3 in DNA: TGTGCCAGCAGTTTAGGACCACGGAACACCGGGGAGCTGTTTTTT. Its translation: CASSLGPRNTGELFF.

The rearrangement uses TRBV10-3 and TRBJ1-1; 9 positions agree with TRBD1. The V gene's germline CDR1 is ENHRY and CDR2 SYGVKD. This CDR3 spans 15 amino acids. V was clipped by 2 bases and J by 1 base; unmatched bases: 2. CDR3 bases: TGTGCCATCAGTGAGGGGACAGGGCGGAACACTGAAGCTTTCTTT. Its translation is CAISEGTGRNTEAFF.

The V call is TRBV9, the J call TRBJ2-1, with no clear D. The germline V and J ends were trimmed by 0 bases and 3 bases, with 1 base remaining between them. The CDR3 length is 12 residues. The germline V gene encodes CDR1 SGDLS and CDR2 YYNGEE. The DNA of the CDR3 is TGTGCCAGCAGCGTAGACTACAATGAGCAGTTCTTC. The encoded protein is CASSVDYNEQFF.

This clonotype occurred a few times. The chain couples TRBV7-2 to TRBJ2-3, with 9 bases identical to TRBD2. V was clipped by 0 bases and J by 0 bases; unmatched bases: 4. CDR1 is SGHTA and CDR2 is FQGNSA in the germline V gene. This CDR3 has 17 residues. The CDR3, as DNA: TGTGCCAGCAGCTTAGCTCCTAGCGGGGTTAGCACAGATACGCAGTATTTT. Encoded protein: CASSLAPSGVSTDTQYF.

The chain links TRBV19 to TRBJ2-3; perhaps TRBD1 as D (6 bases). Trimming took off 5 bases at V and 0 bases at J, with 15 bases between the two ends. The CDR3 extends over 16 amino acids. Germline V gives CDR1 LNHDA, CDR2 SQIVND (reference sequence). The CDR3 nucleotides read TGTGCCAGTAGTCCCCGACAGGCGCCTAGCACAGATACGCAGTATTTT. This encodes CASSPRQAPSTDTQYF.

The chain uses TRBV6-8 and TRBJ2-3, with 7 bases matching TRBD1. CDR3 length equals 14 residues. Per the germline V gene, CDR1 is MNHGY and CDR2 is SAAAGT. V lost 4 bases, J lost 3 bases, and 4 bases stayed unmatched. The DNA for the CDR3 is TGTGCCAGCAGTTTGACAGGGTTGACAGATACGCAGTATTTT. Translated: CASSLTGLTDTQYF.

The chain has TRBV20-1 and TRBJ1-1; TRBD1 aligns across 7 bases. With V trimmed by 6 bases and J by 5 bases, 9 bases remained unmatched. This CDR3 contains 13 residues. The germline CDR1 and CDR2 sequences are DFQATT and SNEGSKA (reference sequence). CDR3 sequence reads: CSAKTGVRTEAFF. CDR3 nucleotides: TGCAGTGCCAAAACAGGGGTAAGGACTGAAGCTTTCTTT.

The chain links TRBV27 to TRBJ1-1, with 9 bases identical to TRBD1. The CDR3 contains 15 residues. From germline, CDR1 is MNHEY and CDR2 SMNVEV (reference sequence). The ends lost 2 bases at V and 3 bases at J; junction bases unmatched: 4. CDR3 residues: CASSLGTGSDTEAFF. DNA for the CDR3: TGTGCCAGCAGTTTAGGGACAGGGAGTGACACTGAAGCTTTCTTT.

In its sample, this clonotype was seen a few times. This sequence joins TRBV5-6 and TRBJ2-2, with D uncertain. V was cut by 2 bases and J by 6 bases, with 11 bases left in between. From germline, CDR1 is SGHDT and CDR2 YYEEEE. CDR3 length: 14 residues. CDR3 residues: CASSFRRVAGELFF. The CDR3, as DNA: TGTGCCAGCAGCTTTAGGCGTGTCGCCGGGGAGCTGTTTTTT.

This clonotype has just a few counts. The rearrangement uses TRBV29-1 and TRBJ1-5; D not certain. V shed 6 bases and J shed 2 bases, with 11 bases lying between them. CDR3 length equals 13 residues. Germline CDR1 reads SQVTM; CDR2 reads ANQGSEA. CDR3 loop: CSVKDSGNQPQHF. In DNA form, the CDR3 reads TGCAGCGTGAAAGACTCTGGCAATCAGCCCCAGCATTTT. Supplemented by reference TRBV29-1 and TRBJ1-5, the full variable domain reads SAVISQKPSRDICQRGTSLTIQCQVDSQVTMMFWYRQQPGQSLTLIATANQGSEATYESGFVIDKFPISRPNLTFSTLTVSNMSPEDSSIYLCSVKDSGNQPQHFGDGTRLSIL.

This clonotype was recorded a few times. The genes are TRBV12-3 or TRBV12-4 and TRBJ2-3; 7 nucleotides agree with TRBD1. Unmatched junction bases numbered 3, after V lost 1 base and J lost 2 bases. The CDR3 covers 15 residues. CDR3 nucleotides: TGTGCCAGCAGTTTAGGGGGACAGTACACAGATACGCAGTATTTT. This gives the protein CASSLGGQYTDTQYF.